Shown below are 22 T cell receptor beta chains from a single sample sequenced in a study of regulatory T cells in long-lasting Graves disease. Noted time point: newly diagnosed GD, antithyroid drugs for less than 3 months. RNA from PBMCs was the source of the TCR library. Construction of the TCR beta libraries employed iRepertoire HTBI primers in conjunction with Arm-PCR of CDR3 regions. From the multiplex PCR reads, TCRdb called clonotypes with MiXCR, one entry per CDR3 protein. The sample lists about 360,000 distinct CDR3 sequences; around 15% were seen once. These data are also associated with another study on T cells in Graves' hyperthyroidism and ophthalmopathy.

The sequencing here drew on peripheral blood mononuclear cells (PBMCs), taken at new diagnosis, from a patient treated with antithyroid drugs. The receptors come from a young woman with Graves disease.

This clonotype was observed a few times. The CDR3 here is CASSTSGLADNEQFF. As DNA, the CDR3 is TGTGCCAGTAGTACCTCGGGACTAGCGGACAATGAGCAGTTCTTC. J is TRBJ2-1 and V is TRBV19, with TRBD2 identical over 11 bases. This CDR3 is 15 amino acids long. After removal of 4 bases from V and 5 bases from J, the junction contained 4 bases not matched to a gene. Germline-derived CDR1 and CDR2 are LNHDA and SQIVND (reference sequence).

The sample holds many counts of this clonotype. CDR3 sequence reads: CASSLRVWETQYF. For the CDR3, the DNA is TGTGCCAGCAGCTTAAGGGTCTGGGAGACCCAGTACTTC. The chain has TRBV11-3 and TRBJ2-5; D is undetermined. Trimming removed 2 bases at V and 5 bases at J, with 9 bases between. This CDR3 is 13 amino acids long. CDR1 and CDR2 from the germline V gene are SGHNT and YENEEA.

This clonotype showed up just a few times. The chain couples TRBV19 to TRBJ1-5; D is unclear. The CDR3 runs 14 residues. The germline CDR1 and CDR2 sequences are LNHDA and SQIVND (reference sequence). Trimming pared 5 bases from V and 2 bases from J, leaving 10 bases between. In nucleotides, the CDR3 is TGTGCCAGTAGTCCGATCTCGGGCAATCAGCCCCAGCATTTT. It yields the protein CASSPISGNQPQHF.

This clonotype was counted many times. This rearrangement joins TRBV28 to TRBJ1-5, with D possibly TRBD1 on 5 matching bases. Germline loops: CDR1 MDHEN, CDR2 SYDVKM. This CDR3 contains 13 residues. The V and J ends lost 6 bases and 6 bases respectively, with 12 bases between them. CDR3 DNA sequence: TGTGCCAGCAGCGCGGGAGGGGTTCAGCCCCAGCATTTT. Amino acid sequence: CASSAGGVQPQHF.

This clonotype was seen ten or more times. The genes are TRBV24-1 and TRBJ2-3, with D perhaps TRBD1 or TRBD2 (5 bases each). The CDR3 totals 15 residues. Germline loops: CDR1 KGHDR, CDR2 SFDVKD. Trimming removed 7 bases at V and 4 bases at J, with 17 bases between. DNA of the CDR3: TGTGCCACCAGCCAACCCGGGACCCGAGCAGATACGCAGTATTTT. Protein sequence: CATSQPGTRADTQYF.

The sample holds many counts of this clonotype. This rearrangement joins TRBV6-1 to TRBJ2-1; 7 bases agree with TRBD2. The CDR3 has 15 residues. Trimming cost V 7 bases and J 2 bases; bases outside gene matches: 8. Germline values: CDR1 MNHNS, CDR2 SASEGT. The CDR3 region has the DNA TGTGCCAGCATGATATCTAGCGGACCCTACAATGAGCAGTTCTTC. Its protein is CASMISSGPYNEQFF.

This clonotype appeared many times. CDR3 loop: CAGSREIGRGNQPQHF. DNA for the CDR3: TGTGCCGGATCTAGGGAGATAGGCAGAGGCAATCAGCCCCAGCATTTT. This sequence joins TRBV28 and TRBJ1-5; no clear D. V lost 11 bases, J lost 2 bases, and 22 bases lay in between. Germline CDR1 is MDHEN and CDR2 is SYDVKM. CDR3 size: 16 residues.

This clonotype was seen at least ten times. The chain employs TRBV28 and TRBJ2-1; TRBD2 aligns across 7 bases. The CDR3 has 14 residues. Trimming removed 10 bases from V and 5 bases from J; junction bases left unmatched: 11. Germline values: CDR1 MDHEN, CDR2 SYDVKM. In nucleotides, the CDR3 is TGTGCCACCAGAGGCGTACGGGGGGACAATGAGCAGTTCTTC. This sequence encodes CATRGVRGDNEQFF.

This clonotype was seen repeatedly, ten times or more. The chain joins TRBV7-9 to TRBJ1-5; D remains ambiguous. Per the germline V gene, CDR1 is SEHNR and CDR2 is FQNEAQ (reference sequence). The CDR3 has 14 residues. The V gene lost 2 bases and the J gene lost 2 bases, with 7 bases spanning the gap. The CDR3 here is CASSLTTGNQPQHF. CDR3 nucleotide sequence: TGTGCCAGCAGCTTAACGACCGGCAATCAGCCCCAGCATTTT.

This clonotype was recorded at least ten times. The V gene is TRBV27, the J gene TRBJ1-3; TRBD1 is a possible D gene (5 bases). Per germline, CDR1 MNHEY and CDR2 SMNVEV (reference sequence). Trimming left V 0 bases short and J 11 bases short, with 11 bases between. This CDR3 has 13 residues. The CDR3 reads CASSLSGVTPIYF. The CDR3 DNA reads TGTGCCAGCAGTTTATCGGGGGTAACCCCCATATATTTT.

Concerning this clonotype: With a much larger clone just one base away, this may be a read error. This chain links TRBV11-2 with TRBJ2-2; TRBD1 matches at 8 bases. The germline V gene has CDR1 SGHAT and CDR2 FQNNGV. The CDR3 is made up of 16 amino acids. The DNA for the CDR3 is TGTGCCAGCAGCCCTCGGACAGGGCGCGGCACCGGGGAGCGGTTTTTT. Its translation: CASSPRTGRGTGERFF.

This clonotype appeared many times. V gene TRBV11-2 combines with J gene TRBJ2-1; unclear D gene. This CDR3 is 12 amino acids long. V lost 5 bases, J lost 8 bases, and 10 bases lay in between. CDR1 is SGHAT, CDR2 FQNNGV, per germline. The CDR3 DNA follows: TGTGCCAGCAGCCATCTCTGGGATGAGCAGTTCTTC. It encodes CASSHLWDEQFF. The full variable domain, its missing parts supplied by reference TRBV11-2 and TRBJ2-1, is EAGVAQSPRYKIIEKRQSVAFWCNPISGHATLYWYQQILGQGPKLLIQFQNNGVVDDSQLPKDRFSAERLKGVDSTLKIQPAKLEDSAVYLCASSHLWDEQFFGPGTRLTVL.

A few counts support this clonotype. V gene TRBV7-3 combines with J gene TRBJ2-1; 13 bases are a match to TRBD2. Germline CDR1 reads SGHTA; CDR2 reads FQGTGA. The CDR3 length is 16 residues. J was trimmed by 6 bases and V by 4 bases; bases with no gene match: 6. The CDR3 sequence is CASSSGLAGVVNEQFF. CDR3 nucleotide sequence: TGTGCCAGCAGCTCTGGACTAGCGGGAGTCGTCAATGAGCAGTTCTTC.

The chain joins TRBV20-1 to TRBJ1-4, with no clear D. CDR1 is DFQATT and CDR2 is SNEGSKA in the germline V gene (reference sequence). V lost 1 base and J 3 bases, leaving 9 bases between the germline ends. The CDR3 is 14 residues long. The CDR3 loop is CSARVSKANEKLFF. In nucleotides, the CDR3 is TGCAGTGCTAGAGTTTCCAAGGCTAATGAAAAACTGTTTTTT.

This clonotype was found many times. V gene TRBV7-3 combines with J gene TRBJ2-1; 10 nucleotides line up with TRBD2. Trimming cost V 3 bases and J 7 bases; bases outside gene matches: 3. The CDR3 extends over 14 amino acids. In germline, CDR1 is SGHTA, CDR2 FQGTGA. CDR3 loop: CASSLTAGGNEQFF. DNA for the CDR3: TGTGCCAGCAGCTTGACAGCGGGGGGGAATGAGCAGTTCTTC.

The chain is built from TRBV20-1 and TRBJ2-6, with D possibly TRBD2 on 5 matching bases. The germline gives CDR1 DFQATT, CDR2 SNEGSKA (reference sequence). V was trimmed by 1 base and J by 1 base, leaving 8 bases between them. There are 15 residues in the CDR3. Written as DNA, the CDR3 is TGCAGTGCTAGAGTTCCGGGATCTGGGGCCAACGTCCTGACTTTC. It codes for CSARVPGSGANVLTF.

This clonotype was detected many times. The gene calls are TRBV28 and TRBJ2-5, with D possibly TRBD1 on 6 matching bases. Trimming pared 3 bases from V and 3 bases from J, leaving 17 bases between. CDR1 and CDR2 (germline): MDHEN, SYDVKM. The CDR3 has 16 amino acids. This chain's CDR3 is CASSFPRRDKKETQYF. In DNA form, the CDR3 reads TGTGCCAGCAGTTTCCCCCGTCGGGACAAAAAAGAGACCCAGTACTTC.

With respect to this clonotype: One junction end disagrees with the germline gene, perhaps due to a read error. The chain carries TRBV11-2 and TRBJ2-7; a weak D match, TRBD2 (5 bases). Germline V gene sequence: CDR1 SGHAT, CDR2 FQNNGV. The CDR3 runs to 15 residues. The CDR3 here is CASSLGLGSTGELYF. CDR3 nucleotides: TGTGCCAGCAGCTTAGGTTTGGGGAGCACCGGGGAGCTGTACTTC. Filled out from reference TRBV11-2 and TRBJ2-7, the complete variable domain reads EAGVAQSPRYKIIEKRQSVAFWCNPISGHATLYWYQQILGQGPKLLIQFQNNGVVDDSQLPKDRFSAERLKGVDSTLKIQPAKLEDSAVYLCASSLGLGSTGELYFGPGTRLTVT.

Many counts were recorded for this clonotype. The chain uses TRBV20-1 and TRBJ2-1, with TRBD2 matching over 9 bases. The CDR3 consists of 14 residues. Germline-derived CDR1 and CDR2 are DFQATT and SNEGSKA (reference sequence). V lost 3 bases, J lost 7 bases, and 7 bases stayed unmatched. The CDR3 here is CSASGGGASNEQFF. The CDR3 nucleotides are TGCAGTGCTAGTGGCGGGGGGGCCTCGAATGAGCAGTTCTTC.

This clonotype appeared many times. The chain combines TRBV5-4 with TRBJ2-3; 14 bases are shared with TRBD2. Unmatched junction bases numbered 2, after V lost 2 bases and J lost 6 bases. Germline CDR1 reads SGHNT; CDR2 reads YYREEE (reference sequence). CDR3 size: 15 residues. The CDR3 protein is CASSFRTSGRDTQYF. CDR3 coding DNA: TGTGCCAGCAGCTTTCGGACTAGCGGGAGGGATACGCAGTATTTT. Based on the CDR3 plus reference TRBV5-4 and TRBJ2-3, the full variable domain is ETGVTQSPTHLIKTRGQQVTLRCSSQSGHNTVSWYQQALGQGPQFIFQYYREEENGRGNFPPRFSGLQFPNYSSELNVNALELDDSALYLCASSFRTSGRDTQYFGPGTRLTVL.

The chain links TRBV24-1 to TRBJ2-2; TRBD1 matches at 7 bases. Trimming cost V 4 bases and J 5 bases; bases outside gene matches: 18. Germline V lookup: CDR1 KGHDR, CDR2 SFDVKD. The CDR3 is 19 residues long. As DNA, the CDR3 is TGTGCCACCAGTGACCGTCCGACAGGGCGGCAGGGTAGGACCGGGGAGCTGTTTTTT. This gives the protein CATSDRPTGRQGRTGELFF.

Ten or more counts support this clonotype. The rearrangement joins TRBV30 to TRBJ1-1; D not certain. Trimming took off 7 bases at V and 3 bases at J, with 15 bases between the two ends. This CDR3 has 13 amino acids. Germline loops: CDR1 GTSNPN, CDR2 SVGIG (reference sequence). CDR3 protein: CASLGRWDTEAFF. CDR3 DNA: TGTGCCTCTTTGGGCCGGTGGGACACTGAAGCTTTCTTT.